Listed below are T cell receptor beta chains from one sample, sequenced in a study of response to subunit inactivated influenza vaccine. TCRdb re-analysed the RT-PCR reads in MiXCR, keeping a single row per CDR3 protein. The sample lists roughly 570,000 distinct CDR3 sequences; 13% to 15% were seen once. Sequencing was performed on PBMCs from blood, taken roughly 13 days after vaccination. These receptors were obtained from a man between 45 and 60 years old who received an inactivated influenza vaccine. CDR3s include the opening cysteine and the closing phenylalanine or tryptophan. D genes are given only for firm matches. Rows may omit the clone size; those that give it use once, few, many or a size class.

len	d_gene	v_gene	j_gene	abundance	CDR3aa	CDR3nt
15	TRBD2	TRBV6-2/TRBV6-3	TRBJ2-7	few	CASRGTGLAFYEQYF	TGTGCCAGCAGGGGGACGGGACTAGCGTTCTACGAGCAGTACTTC
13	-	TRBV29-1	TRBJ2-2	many	CGVRARNTGELFF	TGCGGGGTTAGGGCCAGGAACACCGGGGAGCTGTTTTTT
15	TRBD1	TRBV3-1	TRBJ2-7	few	CASSHRRGQDAEQYF	TGTGCCAGCAGCCACCGCCGAGGACAGGATGCAGAGCAGTACTTC
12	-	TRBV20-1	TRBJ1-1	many	CSAPNTYREAFF	TGCAGTGCTCCTAACACGTACCGTGAAGCTTTCTTT
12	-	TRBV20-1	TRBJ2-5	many	CSAREGLETQYF	TGCAGTGCTAGAGAAGGGCTGGAGACCCAGTACTTC
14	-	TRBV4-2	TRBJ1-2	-	CASSLAGQASIYTF	TGTGCCAGCAGCTTAGCGGGTCAGGCCTCTATCTACACCTTC
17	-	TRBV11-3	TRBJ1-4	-	CASSLREGPTTNEKLFF	TGTGCCAGCAGCCTCCGCGAGGGCCCGACAACTAATGAAAAACTGTTTTTT
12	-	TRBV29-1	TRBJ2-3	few	CSVYRAPDTQYF	TGCAGCGTCTACAGGGCCCCGGATACGCAGTATTTT
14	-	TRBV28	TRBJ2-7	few	CASSLSGFTYEQYF	TGTGCCAGCAGTTTATCGGGGTTTACCTACGAGCAGTACTTC
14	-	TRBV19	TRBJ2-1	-	CACRTSWDRGEQFF	TGTGCCTGTAGGACCTCATGGGATCGTGGGGAGCAGTTCTTC
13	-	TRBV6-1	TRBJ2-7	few	CASSQGISYEQYF	TGTGCCAGCAGCCAGGGCATCTCCTACGAGCAGTACTTC
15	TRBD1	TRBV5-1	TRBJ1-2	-	CASSNGQGTFYGYTF	TGCGCCAGCAGCAATGGACAGGGGACGTTCTATGGCTACACCTTC
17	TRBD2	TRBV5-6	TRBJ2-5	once	CASSVILAGGGQETQYF	TGTGCCAGCAGCGTCATCCTAGCGGGGGGCGGCCAAGAGACCCAGTACTTC
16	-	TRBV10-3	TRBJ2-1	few	CAISESVRSRANEQFF	TGTGCCATCAGTGAGTCTGTGCGGAGTAGGGCGAATGAGCAGTTCTTC
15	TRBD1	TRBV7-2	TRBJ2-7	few	CASSLMGQATYEQYF	TGTGCCAGCAGCTTAATGGGACAGGCTACCTACGAGCAGTACTTC
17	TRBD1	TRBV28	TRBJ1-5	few	CASSQTYRDSRNQPQHF	TGTGCCAGCAGCCAAACCTACCGGGACAGTCGCAATCAGCCCCAGCATTTT
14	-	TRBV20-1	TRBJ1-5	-	CSGLRRATREPQHF	TGCAGTGGACTCCGTCGGGCCACACGAGAGCCCCAGCATTTT
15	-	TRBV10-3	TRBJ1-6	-	CAISESIGRGSPLHF	TGTGCCATCAGTGAGTCGATAGGGCGCGGGTCACCCCTCCACTTT
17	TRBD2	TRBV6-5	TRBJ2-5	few	CASSYAQSSGITGAQYF	TGTGCCAGCAGTTACGCGCAGAGTAGCGGGATTACCGGGGCCCAGTACTTC
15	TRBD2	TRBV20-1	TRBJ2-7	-	CSAPGLAGNRDEQYF	TGCAGTGCTCCTGGACTAGCGGGAAATAGGGACGAGCAGTACTTC
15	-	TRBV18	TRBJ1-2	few	CASSPRDSANYGYTF	TGTGCCAGCTCACCACGGGACTCAGCTAACTATGGCTACACCTTC
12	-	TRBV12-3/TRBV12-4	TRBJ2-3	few	CASIGAGNTQYF	TGTGCCAGCATTGGGGCGGGGAATACGCAGTATTTT
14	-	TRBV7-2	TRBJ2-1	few	CASSGGRGGNEQFF	TGTGCCAGCAGCGGCGGGAGAGGGGGCAATGAGCAGTTCTTC
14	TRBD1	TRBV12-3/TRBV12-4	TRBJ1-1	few	CASSWGQENTEAFF	TGTGCCAGCAGCTGGGGACAGGAGAACACTGAAGCTTTCTTT
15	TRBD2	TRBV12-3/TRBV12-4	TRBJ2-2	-	CASSLSSGSPGELFF	TGTGCCAGCAGTTTGTCTAGCGGGAGTCCCGGGGAGCTGTTTTTT
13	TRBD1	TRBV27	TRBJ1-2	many	CASSPQGAPGYTF	TGTGCCAGCAGTCCGCAGGGGGCGCCGGGCTACACCTTC
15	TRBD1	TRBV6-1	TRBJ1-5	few	CASRETGTVNQPQHF	TGTGCCAGCAGAGAGACCGGGACAGTCAATCAGCCCCAGCATTTT